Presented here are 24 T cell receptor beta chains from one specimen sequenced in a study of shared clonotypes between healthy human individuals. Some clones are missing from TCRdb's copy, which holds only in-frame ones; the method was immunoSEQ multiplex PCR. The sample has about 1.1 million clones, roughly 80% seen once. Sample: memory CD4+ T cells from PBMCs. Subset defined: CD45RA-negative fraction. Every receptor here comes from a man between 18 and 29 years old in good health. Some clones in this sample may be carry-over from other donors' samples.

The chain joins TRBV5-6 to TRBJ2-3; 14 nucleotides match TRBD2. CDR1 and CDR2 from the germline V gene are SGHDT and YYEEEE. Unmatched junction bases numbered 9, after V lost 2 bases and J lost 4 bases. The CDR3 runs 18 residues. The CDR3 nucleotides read TGTGCCAGCAGCTTCCCTCGGGGACTAGCGGGAGAAGCAGATACGCAGTATTTT. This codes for CASSFPRGLAGEADTQYF.

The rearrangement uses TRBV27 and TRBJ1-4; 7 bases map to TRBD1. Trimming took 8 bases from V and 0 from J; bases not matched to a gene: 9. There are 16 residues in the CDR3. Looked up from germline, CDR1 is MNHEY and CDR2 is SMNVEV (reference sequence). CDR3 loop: CASLRTGDATNEKLFF. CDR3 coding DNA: TGTGCCAGCCTTAGGACAGGTGATGCAACTAATGAAAAACTGTTTTTT.

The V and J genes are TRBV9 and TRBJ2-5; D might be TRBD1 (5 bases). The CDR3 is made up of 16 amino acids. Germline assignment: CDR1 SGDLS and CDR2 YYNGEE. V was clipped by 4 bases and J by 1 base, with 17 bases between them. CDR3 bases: TGTGCCAGCAGCCCAGGACACAGGTCCCTCCAAGAGACCCAGTACTTC. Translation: CASSPGHRSLQETQYF.

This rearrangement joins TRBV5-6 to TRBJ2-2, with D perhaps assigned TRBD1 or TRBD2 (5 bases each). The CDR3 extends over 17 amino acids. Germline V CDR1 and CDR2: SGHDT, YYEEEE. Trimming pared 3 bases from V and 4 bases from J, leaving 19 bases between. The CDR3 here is CASSWTGTTHGTGELFF. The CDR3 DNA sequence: TGTGCCAGCAGCTGGACCGGGACCACGCACGGCACCGGGGAGCTGTTTTTT. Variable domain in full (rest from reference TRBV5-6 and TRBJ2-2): DAGVTQSPTHLIKTRGQQVTLRCSPKSGHDTVSWYQQALGQGPQFIFQYYEEEERQRGNFPDRFSGHQFPNYSSELNVNALLLGDSALYLCASSWTGTTHGTGELFFGEGSRLTVL.

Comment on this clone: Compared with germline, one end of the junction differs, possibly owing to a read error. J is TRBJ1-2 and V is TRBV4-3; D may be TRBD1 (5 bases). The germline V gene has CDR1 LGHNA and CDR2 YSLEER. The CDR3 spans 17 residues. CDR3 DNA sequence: TGCGCCAGCAGCCAACACGGGACCCACGGGCTCTCGGGTGGCCACACCTTC. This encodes CASSQHGTHGLSGGHTF.

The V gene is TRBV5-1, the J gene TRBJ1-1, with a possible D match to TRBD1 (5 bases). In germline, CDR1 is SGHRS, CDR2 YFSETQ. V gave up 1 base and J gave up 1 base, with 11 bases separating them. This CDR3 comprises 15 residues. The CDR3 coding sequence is TGCGCCAGCAGCTTGAGAGGGGCGCAGAACACTGAAGCTTTCTTT. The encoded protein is CASSLRGAQNTEAFF.

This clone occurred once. As DNA, the CDR3 is TGCGCCAGCAGACGCACAGGGGTCCCCTACGAGCAGTACTTC. Translation: CASRRTGVPYEQYF. The chain has TRBV5-1 and TRBJ2-7; 7 bases align to TRBD1. CDR1 and CDR2 (germline): SGHRS, YFSETQ. The CDR3 is made up of 14 amino acids. With 5 bases clipped from V and 2 bases from J, the junction kept 7 bases outside the gene matches.

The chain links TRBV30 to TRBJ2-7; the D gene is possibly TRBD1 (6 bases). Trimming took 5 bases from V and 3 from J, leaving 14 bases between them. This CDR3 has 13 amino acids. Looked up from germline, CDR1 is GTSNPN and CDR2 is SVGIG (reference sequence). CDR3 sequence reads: CAWGPGVLYEQYF. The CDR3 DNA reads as TGTGCCTGGGGCCCAGGGGTACTCTACGAGCAGTACTTC.

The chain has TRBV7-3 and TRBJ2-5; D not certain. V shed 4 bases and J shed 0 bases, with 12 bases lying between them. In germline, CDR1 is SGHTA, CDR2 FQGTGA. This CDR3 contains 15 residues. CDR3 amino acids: CASSYPDGYQETQYF. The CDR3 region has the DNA TGTGCCAGCAGCTACCCGGACGGATACCAAGAGACCCAGTACTTC.

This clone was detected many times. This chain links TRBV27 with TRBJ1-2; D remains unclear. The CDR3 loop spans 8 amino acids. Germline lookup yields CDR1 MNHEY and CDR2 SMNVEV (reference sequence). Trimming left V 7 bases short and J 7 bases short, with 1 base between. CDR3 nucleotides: TGTGCCAGCATTGGCTACACCTTC. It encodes CASIGYTF.

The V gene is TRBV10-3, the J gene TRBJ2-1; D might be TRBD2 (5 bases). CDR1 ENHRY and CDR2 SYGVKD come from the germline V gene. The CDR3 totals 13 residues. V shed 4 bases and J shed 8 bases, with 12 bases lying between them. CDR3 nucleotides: TGTGCCATCAGTGTCGGGGAGTGGGATGAGCAGTTCTTC. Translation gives CAISVGEWDEQFF.

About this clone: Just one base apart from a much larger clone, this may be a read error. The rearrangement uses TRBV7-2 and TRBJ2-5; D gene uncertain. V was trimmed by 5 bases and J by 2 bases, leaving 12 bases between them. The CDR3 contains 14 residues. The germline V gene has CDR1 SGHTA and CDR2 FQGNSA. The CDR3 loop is CASSPTALQETQYF. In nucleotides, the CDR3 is TGTGCCAGCAGCCCTACAGCGTTACAAGAGACCCAGTACTTC.

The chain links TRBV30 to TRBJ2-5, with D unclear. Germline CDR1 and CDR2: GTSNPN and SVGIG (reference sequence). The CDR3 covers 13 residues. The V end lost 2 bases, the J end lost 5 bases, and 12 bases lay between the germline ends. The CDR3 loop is CAWSLARSETQYF. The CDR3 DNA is TGTGCCTGGAGTCTGGCGCGATCGGAGACCCAGTACTTC. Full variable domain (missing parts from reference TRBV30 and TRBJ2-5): SQTIHQWPATLVQPVGSPLSLECTVEGTSNPNLYWYRQAAGRGLQLLFYSVGIGQISSEVPQNLSASRPQDRQFILSSKKLLLSDSGFYLCAWSLARSETQYFGPGTRLLVL.

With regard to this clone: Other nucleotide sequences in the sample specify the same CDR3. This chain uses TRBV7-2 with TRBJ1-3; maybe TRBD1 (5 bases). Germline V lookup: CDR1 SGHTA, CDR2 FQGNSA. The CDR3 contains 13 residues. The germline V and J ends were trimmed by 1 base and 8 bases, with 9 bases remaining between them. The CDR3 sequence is CASSLGRGDTIYF. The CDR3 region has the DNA TGTGCCAGCAGCTTAGGACGGGGGGACACCATATATTTT.

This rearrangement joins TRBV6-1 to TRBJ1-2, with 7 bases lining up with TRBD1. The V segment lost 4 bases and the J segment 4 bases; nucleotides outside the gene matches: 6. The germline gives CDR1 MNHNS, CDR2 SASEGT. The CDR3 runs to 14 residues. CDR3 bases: TGTGCCAGCAGTGTCAGACAGGGAAGCTATGGCTACACCTTC. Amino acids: CASSVRQGSYGYTF.

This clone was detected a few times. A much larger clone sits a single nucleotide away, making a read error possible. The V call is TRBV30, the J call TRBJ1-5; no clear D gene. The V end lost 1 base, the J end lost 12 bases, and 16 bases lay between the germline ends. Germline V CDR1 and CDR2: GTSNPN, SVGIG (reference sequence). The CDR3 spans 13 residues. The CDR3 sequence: CAWSGSSLALQHF. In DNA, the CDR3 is TGTGCCTGGAGTGGTAGCAGTTTAGCGCTCCAGCATTTT.

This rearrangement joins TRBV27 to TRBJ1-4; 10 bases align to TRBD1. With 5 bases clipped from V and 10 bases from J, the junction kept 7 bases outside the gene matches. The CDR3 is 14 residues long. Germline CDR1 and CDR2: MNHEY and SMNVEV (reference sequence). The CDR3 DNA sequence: TGTGCCAGCAGTCAGGGACAGGGGATAGGAAAACTGTTTTTT. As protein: CASSQGQGIGKLFF.

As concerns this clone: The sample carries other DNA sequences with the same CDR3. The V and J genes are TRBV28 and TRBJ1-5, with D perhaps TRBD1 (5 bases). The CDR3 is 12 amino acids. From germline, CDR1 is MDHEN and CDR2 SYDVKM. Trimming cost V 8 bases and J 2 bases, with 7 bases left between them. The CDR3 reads CASQGGNQPQHF. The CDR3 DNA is TGTGCCAGCCAGGGCGGCAATCAGCCCCAGCATTTT.

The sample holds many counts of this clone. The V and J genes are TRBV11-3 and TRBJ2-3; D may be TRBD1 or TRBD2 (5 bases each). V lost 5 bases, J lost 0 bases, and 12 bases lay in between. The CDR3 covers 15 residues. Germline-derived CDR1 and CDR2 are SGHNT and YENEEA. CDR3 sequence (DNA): TGTGCCAGCAGCAACCGGGGCTCTAGCACAGATACGCAGTATTTT. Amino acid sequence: CASSNRGSSTDTQYF. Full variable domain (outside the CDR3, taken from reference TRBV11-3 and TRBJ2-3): EAGVVQSPRYKIIEKKQPVAFWCNPISGHNTLYWYLQNLGQGPELLIRYENEEAVDDSQLPKDRFSAERLKGVDSTLKIQPAELGDSAVYLCASSNRGSSTDTQYFGPGTRLTVL.

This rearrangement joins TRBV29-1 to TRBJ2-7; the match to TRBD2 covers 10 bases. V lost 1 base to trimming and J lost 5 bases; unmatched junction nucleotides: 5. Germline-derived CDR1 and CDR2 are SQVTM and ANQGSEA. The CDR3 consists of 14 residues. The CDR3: CSVEGAGGPDEQYF. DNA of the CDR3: TGCAGCGTTGAAGGAGCGGGAGGGCCGGACGAGCAGTACTTC.

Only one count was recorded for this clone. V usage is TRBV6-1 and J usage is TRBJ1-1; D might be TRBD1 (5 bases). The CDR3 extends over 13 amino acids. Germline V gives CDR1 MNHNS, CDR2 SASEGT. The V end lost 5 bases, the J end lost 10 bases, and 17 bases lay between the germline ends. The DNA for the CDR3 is TGTGCCAGCAGTTATGGGGCAGACAGAGGAGCTTTCTTT. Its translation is CASSYGADRGAFF.

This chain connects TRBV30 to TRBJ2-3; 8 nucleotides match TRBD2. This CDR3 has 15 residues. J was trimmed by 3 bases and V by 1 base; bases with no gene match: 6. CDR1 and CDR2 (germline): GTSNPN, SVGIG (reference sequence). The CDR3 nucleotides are TGTGCCTGGAGTGCCCCCACTAGCGGAACAGATACGCAGTATTTT. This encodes CAWSAPTSGTDTQYF.

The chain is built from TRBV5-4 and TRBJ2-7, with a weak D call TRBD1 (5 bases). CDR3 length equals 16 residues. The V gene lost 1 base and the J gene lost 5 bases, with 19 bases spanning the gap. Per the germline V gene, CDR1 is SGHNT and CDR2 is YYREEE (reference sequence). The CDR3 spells CASSLFWGREGDEQYF. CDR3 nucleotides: TGTGCCAGCAGCTTGTTCTGGGGCAGGGAAGGAGACGAGCAGTACTTC.

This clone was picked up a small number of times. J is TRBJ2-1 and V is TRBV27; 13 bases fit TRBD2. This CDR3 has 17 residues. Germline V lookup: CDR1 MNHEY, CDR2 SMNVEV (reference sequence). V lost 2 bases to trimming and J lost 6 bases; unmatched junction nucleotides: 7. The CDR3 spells CASSLRVGTSGINEQFF. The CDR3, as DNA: TGTGCCAGCAGTTTACGGGTGGGGACTAGCGGGATCAATGAGCAGTTCTTC.